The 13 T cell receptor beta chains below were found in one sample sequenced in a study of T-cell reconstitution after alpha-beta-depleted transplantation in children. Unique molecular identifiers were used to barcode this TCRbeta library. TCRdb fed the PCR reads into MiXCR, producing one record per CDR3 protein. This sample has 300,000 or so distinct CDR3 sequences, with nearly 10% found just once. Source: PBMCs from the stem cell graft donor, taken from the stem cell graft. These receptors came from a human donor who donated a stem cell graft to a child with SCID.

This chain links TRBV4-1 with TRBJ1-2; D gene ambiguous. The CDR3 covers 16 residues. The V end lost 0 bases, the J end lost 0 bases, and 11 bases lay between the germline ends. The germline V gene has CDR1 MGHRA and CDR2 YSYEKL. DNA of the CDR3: TGCGCCAGCAGCCAAGATGTCTCAGGTGCTAACTATGGCTACACCTTC. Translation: CASSQDVSGANYGYTF.

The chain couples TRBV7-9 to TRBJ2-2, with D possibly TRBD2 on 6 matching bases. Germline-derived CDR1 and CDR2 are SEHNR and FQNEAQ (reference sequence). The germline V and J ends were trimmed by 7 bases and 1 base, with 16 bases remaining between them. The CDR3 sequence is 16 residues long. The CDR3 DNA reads TGTGCCAGCACCTCAAGCGGGCTTATGAACACCGGGGAGCTGTTTTTT. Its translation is CASTSSGLMNTGELFF.

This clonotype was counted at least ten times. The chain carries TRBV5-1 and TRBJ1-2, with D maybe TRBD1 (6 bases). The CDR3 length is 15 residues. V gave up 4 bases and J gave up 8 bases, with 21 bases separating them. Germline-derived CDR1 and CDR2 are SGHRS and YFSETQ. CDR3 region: CASSNPQDRPRGYTF. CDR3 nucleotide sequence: TGCGCCAGCAGCAATCCTCAAGACAGGCCTAGGGGCTACACCTTC.

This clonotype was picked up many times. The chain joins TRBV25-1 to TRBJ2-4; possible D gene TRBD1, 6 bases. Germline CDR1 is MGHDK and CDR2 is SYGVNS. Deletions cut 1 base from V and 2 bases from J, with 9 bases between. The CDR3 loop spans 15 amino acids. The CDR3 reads CASSESGAPKNIQYF. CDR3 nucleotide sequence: TGTGCCAGCAGTGAATCAGGGGCTCCCAAAAACATTCAGTACTTC.

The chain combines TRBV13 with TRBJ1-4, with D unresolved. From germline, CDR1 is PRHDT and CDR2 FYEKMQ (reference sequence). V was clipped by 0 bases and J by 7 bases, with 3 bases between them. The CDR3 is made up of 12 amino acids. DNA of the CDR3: TGTGCCAGCAGCTTAGGGCTTGAAAAACTGTTTTTT. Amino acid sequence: CASSLGLEKLFF.

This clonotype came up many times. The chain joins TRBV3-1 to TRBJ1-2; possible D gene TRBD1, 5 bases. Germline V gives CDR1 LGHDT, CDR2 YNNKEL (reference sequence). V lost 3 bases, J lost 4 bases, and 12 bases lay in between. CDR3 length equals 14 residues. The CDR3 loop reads CASSQGPNAYGYTF. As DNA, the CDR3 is TGTGCCAGCAGCCAGGGACCGAATGCCTATGGCTACACCTTC.

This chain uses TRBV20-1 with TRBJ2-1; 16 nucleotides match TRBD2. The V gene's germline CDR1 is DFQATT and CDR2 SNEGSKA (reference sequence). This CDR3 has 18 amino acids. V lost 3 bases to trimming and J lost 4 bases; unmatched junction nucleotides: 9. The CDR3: CSARPSGTSGGAYNEQFF. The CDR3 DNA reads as TGCAGTGCTAGGCCCTCCGGGACTAGCGGGGGGGCATACAATGAGCAGTTCTTC.

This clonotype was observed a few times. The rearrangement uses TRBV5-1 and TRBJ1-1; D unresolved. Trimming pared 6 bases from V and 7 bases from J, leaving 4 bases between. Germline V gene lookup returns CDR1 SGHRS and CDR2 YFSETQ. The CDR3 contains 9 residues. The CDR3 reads CASKFEAFF. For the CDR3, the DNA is TGCGCCAGCAAGTTTGAAGCTTTCTTT.

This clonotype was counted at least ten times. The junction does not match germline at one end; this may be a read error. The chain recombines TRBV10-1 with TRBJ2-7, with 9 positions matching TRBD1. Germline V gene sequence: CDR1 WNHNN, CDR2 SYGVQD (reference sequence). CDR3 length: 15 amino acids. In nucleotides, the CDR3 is TGCGCCAGCAGCGAGTCTGGGACAGGGAAAGACGAGCAGTACTTC. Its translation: CASSESGTGKDEQYF.

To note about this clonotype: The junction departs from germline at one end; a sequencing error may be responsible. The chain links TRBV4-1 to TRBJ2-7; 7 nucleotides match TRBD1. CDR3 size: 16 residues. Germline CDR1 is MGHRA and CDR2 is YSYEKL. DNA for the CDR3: TGCGCCAGGAGCCACCCCAGACAGGGCGGGTCCTACGAGCAGTACTTC. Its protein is CARSHPRQGGSYEQYF.

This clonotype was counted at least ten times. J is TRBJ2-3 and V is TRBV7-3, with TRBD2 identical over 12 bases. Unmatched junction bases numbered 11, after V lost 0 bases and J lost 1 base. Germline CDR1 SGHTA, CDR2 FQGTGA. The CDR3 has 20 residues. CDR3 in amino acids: CASSLTPTSGGIPGTDTQYF. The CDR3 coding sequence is TGTGCCAGCAGCTTAACGCCAACTAGCGGGGGGATACCTGGCACAGATACGCAGTATTTT.

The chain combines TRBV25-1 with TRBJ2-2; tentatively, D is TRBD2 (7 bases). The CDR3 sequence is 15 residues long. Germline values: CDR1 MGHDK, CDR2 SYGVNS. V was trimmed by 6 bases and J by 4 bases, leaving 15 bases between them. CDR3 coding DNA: TGTGCCAGCAGCCTCTTAGGGGGGGCCACCGGGGAGCTGTTTTTT. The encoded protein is CASSLLGGATGELFF.

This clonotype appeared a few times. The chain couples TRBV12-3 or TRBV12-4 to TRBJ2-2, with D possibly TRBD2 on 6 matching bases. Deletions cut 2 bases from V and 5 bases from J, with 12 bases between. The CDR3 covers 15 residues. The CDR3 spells CASSLYDGGTGELFF. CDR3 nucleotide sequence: TGTGCCAGCAGTTTATATGACGGGGGAACCGGGGAGCTGTTTTTT.